These T cell receptor beta chains were read from a single sample in a study of response to subunit inactivated influenza vaccine. MiXCR, applied by TCRdb to the RT-PCR reads, yields one record per CDR3 protein. Counted here are about 650,000 distinct CDR3 sequences, around 15% occurring once; the ten biggest clones make up roughly 7.6%. The sample here was PBMCs from blood, taken less than 15 days before vaccination. These receptors were collected from a man aged 50 or older who received an inactivated influenza vaccine. CDR3s include the opening cysteine and the closing phenylalanine or tryptophan. The order of the fields is J gene, D gene, V gene, CDR3 protein. D genes are given only for firm matches.

TRBJ2-5 TRBD1 TRBV7-9 CASSPDRAGETQYF
TRBJ1-2 TRBD1 TRBV18 CASSTGQEYGYTF
TRBJ2-7 TRBD1 TRBV6-1 CASRLDRASYEQYF
TRBJ2-1 TRBD1 TRBV7-7 CASSKDRGNEQFF
TRBJ2-7 . TRBV12-3/TRBV12-4 CASSLLQGSYEQYF
TRBJ1-5 . TRBV2 CASTLGGLGNQPQHF
TRBJ1-5 TRBD1 TRBV20-1 CSARGERTGGNQPQHF
TRBJ2-5 . TRBV11-2 CASSLALTETQYF
TRBJ1-6 . TRBV4-1 CASSQDLSSTAGNSPLHF
TRBJ2-5 TRBD2 TRBV9 CASSVSGGKKETQYF
TRBJ2-1 TRBD2 TRBV10-3 CAISPGVAGDNEQFF
TRBJ2-1 TRBD2 TRBV5-6 CASSFGGPLAGVYEQFF
TRBJ2-7 . TRBV20-1 CSVTGNQYEQYF
TRBJ2-1 TRBD1 TRBV29-1 CRVEDPFDRGSGEQFF
TRBJ2-3 TRBD2 TRBV11-2 CASSFSGGRTDTQYF
TRBJ2-1 TRBD1 TRBV30 CAWSVRTGIYNEQFF
TRBJ1-6 TRBD1 TRBV7-9 CASSLGGTGAGSPLHF
TRBJ2-1 TRBD2 TRBV6-2/TRBV6-3 CASSPPGLGFNEQFF
TRBJ1-6 TRBD1 TRBV20-1 CSTGTATSPLHF
TRBJ2-2 TRBD1 TRBV5-1 CASNPGGASTGELFF
TRBJ1-5 . TRBV2 CASGPPFLENQPQHF
TRBJ2-6 . TRBV10-3 CAIMSRGASGANVLTF
TRBJ2-1 TRBD2 TRBV2 CASSGLAWQFF
TRBJ2-5 TRBD2 TRBV20-1 CSASTSGSQYF
TRBJ2-2 TRBD2 TRBV24-1 CATSDGRLAARRTGELFF
TRBJ2-2 . TRBV29-1 CSVLGTGAVGELFF